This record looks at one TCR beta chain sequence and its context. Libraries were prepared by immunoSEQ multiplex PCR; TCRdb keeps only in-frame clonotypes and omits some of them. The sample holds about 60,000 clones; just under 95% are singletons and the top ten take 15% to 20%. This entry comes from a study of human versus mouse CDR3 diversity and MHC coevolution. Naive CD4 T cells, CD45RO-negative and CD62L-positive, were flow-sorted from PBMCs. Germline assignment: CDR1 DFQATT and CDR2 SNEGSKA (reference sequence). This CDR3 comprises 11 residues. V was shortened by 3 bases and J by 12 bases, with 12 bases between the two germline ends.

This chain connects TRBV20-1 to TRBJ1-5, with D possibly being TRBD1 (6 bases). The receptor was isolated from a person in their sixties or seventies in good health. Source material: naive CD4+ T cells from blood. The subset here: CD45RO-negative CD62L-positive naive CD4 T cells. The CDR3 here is CSARTGQFQHF. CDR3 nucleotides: TGCAGTGCTAGGACCGGACAGTTCCAGCATTTT.